The 5 T cell receptor beta chains given below trace back to one sample, sequenced in a study of CD8 T cells in ankylosing spondylitis. TCRdb used MiXCR to reprocess the 5' RACE reads, holding one entry per CDR3 protein. Among roughly 25,000 distinct CDR3 sequences, about 17% were seen once, and the ten largest hold 25% to 30%. The sample consisted of blood. These receptors originate from a male donor with ankylosing spondylitis or in good health (not recorded which).

This clonotype was seen repeatedly, ten times or more. The chain uses TRBV27 and TRBJ2-1; the match to TRBD2 covers 11 bases. Germline trimming cut 6 bases from V and 8 bases from J; bases unmatched to any gene: 6. The germline CDR1 and CDR2 sequences are MNHEY and SMNVEV (reference sequence). The CDR3 is 14 residues long. CDR3 in amino acids: CASSPGTSGYEQFF. In nucleotides, the CDR3 is TGTGCCAGCAGCCCCGGGACTAGCGGTTATGAGCAGTTCTTC.

This clonotype showed up just a few times. The chain has TRBV29-1 and TRBJ2-2; 8 positions match TRBD2. Trimming took 0 bases from V and 2 from J; bases not matched to a gene: 2. Germline CDR1 SQVTM, CDR2 ANQGSEA. CDR3 length equals 15 residues. The CDR3 DNA sequence: TGCAGCGTTGAAGAGCGGGGGGACAACACCGGGGAGCTGTTTTTT. Translation gives CSVEERGDNTGELFF.

In this sample, this clonotype turned up a few times. V is TRBV3-1 and J is TRBJ2-5; D may be TRBD1 or TRBD2 (6 bases each). Trimming took off 1 base at V and 3 bases at J, with 9 bases between the two ends. From germline, CDR1 is LGHDT and CDR2 YNNKEL (reference sequence). The CDR3 loop spans 14 amino acids. The chain's CDR3 is CASSQGGAEETQYF. CDR3 sequence (DNA): TGTGCCAGCAGCCAAGGGGGGGCGGAAGAGACCCAGTACTTC.

The V gene is TRBV5-1, the J gene TRBJ1-1; 7 nucleotides agree with TRBD1. The germline V gene has CDR1 SGHRS and CDR2 YFSETQ. The CDR3 is 17 amino acids. V trimming: 3 bases; J trimming: 0 bases; junction bases outside the gene matches: 11. CDR3 nucleotide sequence: TGCGCCAGCAGCTCGCAACCGGGACAGAGAATGAACACTGAAGCTTTCTTT. Translated: CASSSQPGQRMNTEAFF.

This clonotype was seen only a few times. The J gene is TRBJ2-1, the V gene TRBV3-1; D ambiguous. The length of the CDR3 is 15 residues. In germline, CDR1 is LGHDT, CDR2 YNNKEL (reference sequence). The V end was cut by 0 bases, the J end by 6 bases, with 12 bases between. CDR3 residues: CASSQEPGRPNEQFF. The CDR3 DNA follows: TGTGCCAGCAGCCAAGAACCAGGCCGGCCCAATGAGCAGTTCTTC.